The 8 T cell receptor beta chains given below trace back to one sample, sequenced in a study of blood T cell repertoires in COVID-19 (dated by TCRdb to the early 2020s). Library generation was performed with the immunoSEQ multiplex PCR assay. TCRdb took over this immuneACCESS table, retaining in-frame rearrangements with V and J assigned. Such tables are incomplete; in checked studies, under half of the missing clones stem from an unresolved V gene, and the remainder is unexplained. This sample is represented by about 220,000 clones; over 75% of them were singletons. The top ten clones comprise about 13% of the sample. Input material: peripheral blood. All receptors come from a human donor in a cohort sampled during active COVID-19.

This sequence joins TRBV7-6 and TRBJ2-7, with TRBD1 matching over 8 bases. Trimming cost V 4 bases and J 6 bases; bases outside gene matches: 8. The CDR3 length is 14 residues. Germline CDR1 SGHVS, CDR2 FNYEAQ. CDR3 in amino acids: CASSSGGASAEQYF. In DNA, the CDR3 is TGTGCCAGCAGCTCAGGGGGCGCGTCCGCCGAGCAGTACTTC.

This chain joins TRBV5-6 and TRBJ2-7; D remains unclear. Germline values: CDR1 SGHDT, CDR2 YYEEEE. CDR3 size: 15 residues. V lost 4 bases to trimming and J lost 1 base, with 15 bases between them. CDR3 protein: CASSAARMGSYEQYF. DNA of the CDR3: TGTGCCAGCAGCGCTGCGCGGATGGGTTCCTACGAGCAGTACTTC.

This clone has only one observation. The rearrangement links TRBV5-5 to TRBJ2-3, with 10 nucleotides matching TRBD1. Germline CDR1 SGHKS, CDR2 YYEKEE (reference sequence). This CDR3 is built from 15 residues. V was clipped by 2 bases and J by 6 bases; unmatched bases: 6. The CDR3 DNA is TGTGCCAGCAGCTTAGGGACAGGGGAATTCGATACGCAGTATTTT. This sequence encodes CASSLGTGEFDTQYF.

V is TRBV10-3 and J is TRBJ2-7; TRBD2 aligns across 13 bases. Germline V gene sequence: CDR1 ENHRY, CDR2 SYGVKD. CDR3 length equals 15 residues. The ends lost 6 bases at V and 5 bases at J; junction bases unmatched: 7. CDR3 coding DNA: TGTGCCATCAGCCGGACTAGCGGGAGTGTAGACGAGCAGTACTTC. Residues: CAISRTSGSVDEQYF.

The chain has TRBV6-2 or TRBV6-3 and TRBJ1-1; possibly TRBD1 for D (5 bases). The CDR3 sequence is 14 residues long. Trimming stripped 0 bases from V and 4 bases from J, with 9 bases between. The germline CDR1 and CDR2 sequences are MNHEY and SVGEGT. The CDR3: CASSYSGGTTEAFF. The DNA of the CDR3 is TGTGCCAGCAGTTACTCGGGGGGAACCACTGAAGCTTTCTTT.

A note on this clone: The same CDR3 is also encoded by other DNA sequences in this sample. This sequence joins TRBV19 and TRBJ1-1; no reliable D call. Germline-derived CDR1 and CDR2 are LNHDA and SQIVND (reference sequence). With 1 base removed from V and 0 bases from J, the gap between germline ends came to 6 bases. This CDR3 region has 14 residues. The CDR3 nucleotides are TGTGCCAGTAGTATAGGTGCTATGAACACTGAAGCTTTCTTT. It is translated as CASSIGAMNTEAFF.

This chain uses TRBV19 with TRBJ2-3; 8 bases map to TRBD2. CDR1 LNHDA and CDR2 SQIVND come from the germline V gene (reference sequence). V trimming: 4 bases; J trimming: 6 bases; junction bases outside the gene matches: 6. The CDR3 is made up of 14 amino acids. CDR3 DNA: TGTGCCAGTAGTACGGGGGGGGGCCGTGATACGCAGTATTTT. It encodes CASSTGGGRDTQYF. The full variable domain, with the rest looked up from reference TRBV19 and TRBJ2-3, is DGGITQSPKYLFRKEGQNVTLSCEQNLNHDAMYWYRQDPGQGLRLIYYSQIVNDFQKGDIAEGYSVSREKKESFPLTVTSAQKNPTAFYLCASSTGGGRDTQYFGPGTRLTVL.

The chain has TRBV20-1 and TRBJ2-1; the match to TRBD2 covers 11 bases. The V gene's germline CDR1 is DFQATT and CDR2 SNEGSKA (reference sequence). The CDR3 runs to 16 residues. The V and J ends lost 3 bases and 2 bases, in that order; junction bases with no gene match: 6. CDR3 coding DNA: TGCAGTGCTAGTACCCCGGGACTAGCGGCCTACAATGAGCAGTTCTTC. As protein: CSASTPGLAAYNEQFF.